The T cell receptor (beta chain) described here comes from a study of PD-L1 blockade in urothelial cancer. Study overall: Blood was analyzed 3 weeks (second dose) and 6 weeks after treatment start. Median T cell yield per blood sample was about 140,000 cells.

Templates that were synthetic TCR analogs were spiked into each PCR. Libraries were prepared by immunoSEQ multiplex PCR; TCRdb keeps only in-frame clonotypes and omits some of them. The sample lists 35,000 to 50,000 clones; roughly four fifths were seen once. In the case of this clone: Its target is not known.

Findings of the study overall: For durable-benefit patients, tumor-associated blood clones expanded more at 3 weeks.

The CDR3 is 16 residues long. V gave up 2 bases and J gave up 7 bases; unmatched junction bases: 10. Germline loops: CDR1 MNHNY, CDR2 SVGAGI (reference sequence). The sample here was PBMCs, taken around atezolizumab (anti-PD-L1) treatment. This chain joins TRBV6-6 and TRBJ2-2, with 7 bases lining up with TRBD1. The receptor was derived from an older man with urothelial cancer. In nucleotides, the CDR3 is TGTGCCAGCAGTTACCCCAGACAGGGCAAGGACGGGGAGCTGTTTTTT. Protein product: CASSYPRQGKDGELFF.